This TCR beta chain emerged from a study of T-cell memory formation after mild COVID-19. General study results and limits: From day 15 to 85, contracting clones were balanced between CD4 and CD8, whereas later expanders leaned toward CD4+. Prior to infection, memory already included some responding clones, suggesting cross-reactive memory joined.

TCRdb fed the 5' RACE reads into MiXCR, producing one record per CDR3 protein. The data show fewer than 700,000 distinct CDR3 sequences, with approximately 18% seen just once and more than 10% held by the top ten. V dropped 0 bases and J dropped 6; count of bases not matched to a gene: 7. Germline V gene data show CDR1 as SGHVS and CDR2 as FQNEAQ. The CDR3 spans 17 residues. This clonotype was counted a few times. Its antigen is unidentified. Source material: PBMCs or a T cell subset sorted from them (not recorded which). J is TRBJ2-3 and V is TRBV7-8; 12 nucleotides agree with TRBD2. This receptor was identified in an adult woman who had mild COVID-19 (a few samples of this study predate the infection). Cell type and time point are not known. The CDR3 loop is CASSLATSGGPHDTQYF. CDR3 coding DNA: TGTGCCAGCAGCTTAGCGACTAGCGGGGGCCCACATGATACGCAGTATTTT. The full variable domain, with the rest looked up from reference TRBV7-8 and TRBJ2-3, is GAGVSQSPRYKVAKRGQDVALRCDPISGHVSLFWYQQALGQGPEFLTYFQNEAQLDKSGLPSDRFFAERPEGSVSTLKIQRTQQEDSAVYLCASSLATSGGPHDTQYFGPGTRLTVL.